The rows below give T cell receptor beta chains drawn from one sample of a study of cytomegalovirus exposure and HLA in healthy donors. The table came from immunoSEQ multiplex PCR; TCRdb's copy has only in-frame clones and leaves some out. The table lists about 140,000 clones, more than 75% of them singletons. The specimen sequenced was PBMCs. The receptor source for this set is a man in his forties in good health and CMV-seronegative. The CDR3 runs from the conserved cysteine through the conserved F or W. A D gene is named only where the DNA matches it firmly. Clone sizes are given selectively: once, few, many, or a class where the clone is expanded.

>TRBD2|TRBV6-1|.|TRBJ2-5
TGTGCCAGCAGCGCCGGGACTAGTAGTGTAGAGACCCAGTACTTC
CASSAGTSSVETQYF
>.|TRBV29-1|.|TRBJ2-3
TGCAGCGTTGAAACGGGGGGCGTTCTCGCAGATACGCAGTATTTT
CSVETGGVLADTQYF
>TRBD2|TRBV18|.|TRBJ2-3
TGTGCCAGCTCACCGGGACTAGCGGGGGGGAGAATCACAGATACGCAGTATTTT
CASSPGLAGGRITDTQYF
>TRBD2|TRBV19|once|TRBJ2-3
TGTGCCAGTAGTATAGTCCCCTCACTAGCGGCAGATACGCAGTATTTT
CASSIVPSLAADTQYF
>.|TRBV5-1|.|TRBJ2-7
TGCGCCAGCAGCTTGGATCCGGACAGTGGGAAGTACTTC
CASSLDPDSGKYF
>TRBD1|TRBV4-1|.|TRBJ1-1
TGCGCCAGCAGCCAAACGGACAGGGATGAAACTGAAGCTTTCTTT
CASSQTDRDETEAFF
>TRBD2|TRBV5-1|.|TRBJ2-7
TGCGCCAGCAGCCCATCGGGACTAAGCCGAAACGAGCAGTACTTC
CASSPSGLSRNEQYF
>TRBD2|TRBV10-3|.|TRBJ2-2
TGTGCCATCAGGGAACTAGCGGGGGCCGGGGAGCTGTTTTTT
CAIRELAGAGELFF
>.|TRBV5-1|.|TRBJ2-5
TGCGCCAGCAGCTTGGTAGCCCAGTACCAAGAGACCCAGTACTTC
CASSLVAQYQETQYF
>TRBD2|TRBV4-3|.|TRBJ2-2
TGCGCCAGCAGCCAAGTAGCGGGGGCGAACACCGGGGAGCTGTTTTTT
CASSQVAGANTGELFF
>TRBD2|TRBV7-9|.|TRBJ2-5
TGTGCCAGCAGCTTAGGTTGGGAGATCGGACTAGCGGTACAAGAGACCCAGTACTTC
CASSLGWEIGLAVQETQYF
>TRBD2|TRBV7-6|.|TRBJ2-3
TGTGCCAGCAGCTTGACACCGCCAGGGGCGGGGGGGCTGGGAGATACGCAGTATTTT
CASSLTPPGAGGLGDTQYF
>.|TRBV5-5|.|TRBJ2-2
TGTGCCAGCAGCCTTGGGGGCCGTGACACCGGGGAGCTGTTTTTT
CASSLGGRDTGELFF
>TRBD1|TRBV27|few|TRBJ1-1
TGTGCCAGCAGTTCTCAGGGGGTAAATGGGAACACTGAAGCTTTCTTT
CASSSQGVNGNTEAFF
>.|TRBV27|.|TRBJ2-7
TGTGCCAGCAGTTTAGGGGGCCCAAACAACGAGCAGTACTTC
CASSLGGPNNEQYF
>.|TRBV7-2|.|TRBJ2-7
TGTGCCAGCAGCTCCAGGGCGGGGTCCTACGAGCAGTACTTC
CASSSRAGSYEQYF
>TRBD2|TRBV28|.|TRBJ2-7
TGTGCCAGCAGTTTACTAGCGGGGGCTCACGAGCAGTACTTC
CASSLLAGAHEQYF
>.|TRBV7-2|.|TRBJ1-2
TGTGCCAGCAGCTTACTGATGTCCTCGGCCAGGGGTGGCTACACCTTC
CASSLLMSSARGGYTF
>.|TRBV30|.|TRBJ1-3
TGTGCCTGGAGTGACCTACTGACAGGTTTTTTTGGAAACACCATATATTTT
CAWSDLLTGFFGNTIYF
>TRBD1|TRBV28|.|TRBJ2-7
TGTGCCAGCGGGACAGCTAAGCAGTACTTC
CASGTAKQYF
>TRBD1|TRBV4-1|.|TRBJ1-1
TGCGCCAGCAGCCTTCGGACAGGGGGCGCTGGCACTGAAGCTTTCTTT
CASSLRTGGAGTEAFF
>TRBD1|TRBV6-6|.|TRBJ2-3
TGTGCCAGCAGTAGAAACAGGGGGCAAGATACGCAGTATTTT
CASSRNRGQDTQYF
>TRBD1|TRBV10-1|few|TRBJ2-2
TGCGCCAGCAGTGCCACAGGGGTTACCGGGGAGCTGTTTTTT
CASSATGVTGELFF
>TRBD2|TRBV6-5|.|TRBJ2-7
TGTGCCAGCAGTTACCAAACCGGACTAGCGGGCTACGAGCAGTACTTC
CASSYQTGLAGYEQYF
>.|TRBV7-9|.|TRBJ2-5
TGTGCCAGCAGCTTAGCCCCGGAGACCCAGTACTTC
CASSLAPETQYF
>TRBD1|TRBV28|.|TRBJ2-4
TGTGCCAGCAGTCAACGGACAGGGGGCATAAACATTCAGTACTTC
CASSQRTGGINIQYF
>.|TRBV7-2|once|TRBJ2-2
TGTGCCAGCAGCTTAGTTGCGGCGCGGCCAGTCGGGGAGCTGTTTTTT
CASSLVAARPVGELFF